This entry lists 13 T cell receptor beta chains sequenced from one sample in a study of early T cells in non-severe SARS-CoV-2 infection. One entry per CDR3 protein results from TCRdb running MiXCR on the 5' RACE reads. This sample has approximately 81,000 distinct CDR3 sequences; about 12% occur once, and the top ten carry nearly 6%. Sequences were obtained from whole blood. The receptors were sampled from an adult who was a healthcare worker with PCR-confirmed SARS-CoV-2 infection or an uninfected control (not recorded which).

The chain joins TRBV29-1 to TRBJ1-4; no clear D. Germline V gives CDR1 SQVTM, CDR2 ANQGSEA. CDR3 size: 13 residues. With 4 bases removed from V and 7 bases from J, the gap between germline ends came to 13 bases. The CDR3 loop reads CSVVPRIGEKLFF. CDR3 in DNA: TGCAGCGTTGTCCCGCGAATTGGTGAAAAACTGTTTTTT.

This clonotype was recorded at least ten times. The chain carries TRBV5-1 and TRBJ2-1; D is unresolved. The V end was cut by 4 bases, the J end by 10 bases, with 15 bases between. The CDR3 totals 13 residues. Germline loops: CDR1 SGHRS, CDR2 YFSETQ. The CDR3 DNA reads as TGCGCCAGCAGCGCGGACCAACTATTGGAGCAGTTCTTC. This encodes CASSADQLLEQFF.

This clonotype was counted many times. The rearrangement joins TRBV5-6 to TRBJ2-5; maybe TRBD1 (7 bases). Germline V gene sequence: CDR1 SGHDT, CDR2 YYEEEE. V lost 3 bases to trimming and J lost 6 bases, with 15 bases between them. The CDR3 sequence is 14 residues long. The CDR3 coding sequence is TGTGCCAGCAGCTCCGCAGGGGGGCCGCAGACCCAGTACTTC. This translates into CASSSAGGPQTQYF.

This clonotype was observed many times. The chain employs TRBV11-2 and TRBJ2-1, with 9 positions matching TRBD2. The germline V gene encodes CDR1 SGHAT and CDR2 FQNNGV. J gave up 5 bases and V 3 bases, and 5 bases lay outside the gene matches. The CDR3 runs 15 residues. In nucleotides, the CDR3 is TGTGCCAGCAGCTTTCTAGCGGGACTCCACAATGAGCAGTTCTTC. Amino acids: CASSFLAGLHNEQFF. Complete variable domain (other parts from reference TRBV11-2 and TRBJ2-1): EAGVAQSPRYKIIEKRQSVAFWCNPISGHATLYWYQQILGQGPKLLIQFQNNGVVDDSQLPKDRFSAERLKGVDSTLKIQPAKLEDSAVYLCASSFLAGLHNEQFFGPGTRLTVL.

This clonotype was counted many times. The rearrangement joins TRBV27 to TRBJ2-1; 7 nucleotides agree with TRBD1. Germline CDR1 is MNHEY and CDR2 is SMNVEV (reference sequence). The J segment lost 8 bases and the V segment lost 5 bases, leaving 6 bases of the junction unmatched. The CDR3 consists of 13 residues. CDR3 protein: CASSPDRVDEQFF. CDR3 nucleotide sequence: TGTGCCAGCAGTCCAGACAGGGTCGATGAGCAGTTCTTC.

The gene calls are TRBV6-5 and TRBJ1-2; D might be TRBD1 (5 bases). V lost 0 bases, J lost 4 bases, and 18 bases lay in between. The CDR3 spans 17 residues. Germline V gene sequence: CDR1 MNHEY, CDR2 SVGAGI. The CDR3 nucleotides are TGTGCCAGCAGTTACTCCCCCGGGACCCGGAAAGGCTATGGCTACACCTTC. This translates into CASSYSPGTRKGYGYTF.

The table lists this clonotype with many counts. J is TRBJ2-5 and V is TRBV2, with D tentatively TRBD1 (5 bases). Germline CDR1 reads SNHLY; CDR2 reads FYNNEI. The V gene lost 6 bases and the J gene lost 5 bases, with 19 bases spanning the gap. The CDR3 extends over 15 amino acids. CDR3 sequence (DNA): TGTGCCAGCAGCATCAAGGGGATTCAGGAGGAGACCCAGTACTTC. This gives the protein CASSIKGIQEETQYF.

At least ten counts were recorded for this clonotype. The V gene is TRBV7-9, the J gene TRBJ2-7; D is ambiguous. Germline CDR1 and CDR2: SEHNR and FQNEAQ (reference sequence). The CDR3 sequence is 12 residues long. Trimming took off 5 bases at V and 4 bases at J, with 9 bases between the two ends. CDR3 sequence (DNA): TGTGCCAGCAGCCCGGGTTCGTACGAGCAGTACTTC. Its protein is CASSPGSYEQYF.

This chain connects TRBV7-2 to TRBJ1-3; D remains unclear. Trimming took 2 bases from V and 0 from J, leaving 8 bases between them. The CDR3 is 15 amino acids. From germline, CDR1 is SGHTA and CDR2 FQGNSA. CDR3 bases: TGTGCCAGCAGCTTACGGCCAACCTCTGGAAACACCATATATTTT. Translating gives CASSLRPTSGNTIYF.

The V gene is TRBV12-3 or TRBV12-4, the J gene TRBJ2-1; TRBD2 agrees at 8 bases. The J segment lost 6 bases and the V segment lost 5 bases, leaving 9 bases of the junction unmatched. The CDR3 is made up of 15 amino acids. The CDR3 DNA follows: TGTGCCAGCAGTCCTAGGACTAGCCGGTCCAATGAGCAGTTCTTC. Its translation: CASSPRTSRSNEQFF.

Concerning this clonotype itself: At one of its ends the junction is not consistent with the germline gene, which may arise from a read error. The chain recombines TRBV11-3 with TRBJ1-1; D is ambiguous. The CDR3 has 13 residues. Germline lookup yields CDR1 SGHNT and CDR2 YENEEA. The CDR3 nucleotides read TGTGCCAGCAGCTTAGATGGGCTCCTACAGCCGCTCTTT. Its protein is CASSLDGLLQPLF.

In its sample, this clonotype was seen a few times. This chain connects TRBV5-1 to TRBJ2-7; 8 nucleotides match TRBD1. Trimming cost V 4 bases and J 6 bases; bases outside gene matches: 9. This CDR3 comprises 14 residues. Germline assignment: CDR1 SGHRS and CDR2 YFSETQ. CDR3: CASSMDRELGEQYF. For the CDR3, the DNA is TGCGCCAGCAGCATGGACAGGGAGCTGGGCGAGCAGTACTTC.

This chain connects TRBV7-3 to TRBJ2-5, with D tentatively TRBD1 (6 bases). Germline V gene lookup returns CDR1 SGHTA and CDR2 FQGTGA. This CDR3 contains 13 residues. Trimming left V 4 bases short and J 2 bases short, with 8 bases between. The CDR3 loop is CASSSDRQETQYF. The CDR3 nucleotides are TGTGCCAGCAGCTCGGACAGACAAGAGACCCAGTACTTC.